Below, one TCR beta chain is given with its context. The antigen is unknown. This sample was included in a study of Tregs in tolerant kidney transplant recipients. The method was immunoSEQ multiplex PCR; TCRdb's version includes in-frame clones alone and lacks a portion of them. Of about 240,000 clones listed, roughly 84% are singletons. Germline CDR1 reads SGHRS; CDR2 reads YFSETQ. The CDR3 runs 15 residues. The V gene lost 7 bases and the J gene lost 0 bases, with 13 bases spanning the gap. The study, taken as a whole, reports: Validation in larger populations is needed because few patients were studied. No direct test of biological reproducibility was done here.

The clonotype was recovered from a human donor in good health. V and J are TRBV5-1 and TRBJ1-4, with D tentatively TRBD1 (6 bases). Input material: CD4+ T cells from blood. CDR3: CASGQGYSTNEKLFF. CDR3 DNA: TGCGCCAGCGGTCAGGGGTATTCAACTAATGAAAAACTGTTTTTT. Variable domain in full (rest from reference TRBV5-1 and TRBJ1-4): KAGVTQTPRYLIKTRGQQVTLSCSPISGHRSVSWYQQTPGQGLQFLFEYFSETQRNKGNFPGRFSGRQFSNSRSEMNVSTLELGDSALYLCASGQGYSTNEKLFFGSGTQLSVL.